Shown below are 7 T cell receptor beta chains from a single sample sequenced in a study of T cells expressing NK-cell markers. TCRdb re-called the 5' RACE reads and catalogs CDR3 proteins one per entry, DNA excluded. This table lists more than 400,000 distinct CDR3 sequences. Sequenced: blood T cells: a sorted CD56 or NKG2C T cell subset, CD4+ or CD8+ T cells, or bulk PBMC T cells (not recorded which). These receptor sequences come from a woman aged 18 to 75 in good health.

The chain uses TRBV7-2 and TRBJ1-2. CDR1 SGHTA and CDR2 FQGNSA come from the germline V gene. The CDR3 is made up of 15 amino acids. CDR3: CASSFLGPGNYGYTF.

The CDR3 loop is CASSPRRQSYEQYF. The J gene is TRBJ2-7, the V gene TRBV7-2. The CDR3 covers 14 residues. The germline CDR1 and CDR2 sequences are SGHTA and FQGNSA.

The chain's CDR3 is CASSTFAASSYNEQFF. The chain uses TRBV6-1 and TRBJ2-1. The CDR3 contains 16 residues. Per germline, CDR1 MNHNS and CDR2 SASEGT.

The V call is TRBV29-1, the J call TRBJ1-1; TCRdb calls TRBD1, which cannot be checked without DNA. Germline-derived CDR1 and CDR2 are SQVTM and ANQGSEA. This CDR3 contains 15 residues. CDR3 in amino acids: CSVVQGLRKNTEAFF.

The chain couples TRBV6-2 or TRBV6-3 to TRBJ2-2. In germline, CDR1 is MNHEY, CDR2 SVGEGT. The CDR3 runs to 11 residues. CDR3 protein: CASSYVGKLFF.

This chain connects TRBV20-1 to TRBJ2-1; TCRdb names TRBD1, which stays unverified in the absence of DNA. Germline V gives CDR1 DFQATT, CDR2 SNEGSKA (reference sequence). The CDR3 loop spans 17 amino acids. CDR3 sequence reads: CSARGQERVSGYNEQFF.

The chain combines TRBV18 with TRBJ2-1. Germline V lookup: CDR1 KGHSH, CDR2 LQKENI. CDR3 length: 16 residues. The CDR3: CASSPQEGSSYNEQFF.